This entry lists 10 T cell receptor beta chains sequenced from one sample in a study of Tregs in tolerant kidney transplant recipients. Produced via immunoSEQ multiplex PCR; TCRdb's table is partial and in-frame only. The sample records about 240,000 clones, roughly four fifths being singletons. The sequenced material came from CD4+ T cells from blood. The origin of the receptors is a human donor in good health.

The V call is TRBV19, the J call TRBJ1-2; no clear D. Germline V gene sequence: CDR1 LNHDA, CDR2 SQIVND (reference sequence). V was shortened by 4 bases and J by 5 bases, with 11 bases between the two germline ends. This CDR3 has 13 residues. CDR3 residues: CASSKTSPYGYTF. CDR3 in DNA: TGTGCCAGTAGTAAGACCTCCCCATATGGCTACACCTTC.

This clone was seen once. V usage is TRBV6-1 and J usage is TRBJ1-1; tentatively, D is TRBD1 (6 bases). The CDR3 runs 13 residues. Germline V CDR1 and CDR2: MNHNS, SASEGT. V lost 7 bases to trimming and J lost 7 bases, with 16 bases between them. The CDR3 reads CASNKELDSEAFF. The CDR3 coding sequence is TGTGCCAGCAATAAAGAATTGGACAGTGAAGCTTTCTTT.

The chain uses TRBV4-1 and TRBJ1-6; tentative D call: TRBD1 (5 bases). Trimming pared 1 base from V and 12 bases from J, leaving 19 bases between. Germline CDR1 and CDR2: MGHRA and YSYEKL. The CDR3 contains 16 residues. The chain's CDR3 is CASSQGPGRSYEPLHF. The CDR3 bases are TGCGCCAGCAGCCAAGGGCCGGGACGGTCATATGAACCCCTCCACTTT.

This clone was counted between two and nine times. In the same sample, other DNA sequences code for this CDR3. This chain links TRBV5-1 with TRBJ2-2; D possibly corresponds to TRBD1 (6 bases). The CDR3 length is 14 residues. With 5 bases removed from V and 2 bases from J, the gap between germline ends came to 10 bases. Germline V gives CDR1 SGHRS, CDR2 YFSETQ. The CDR3 sequence is CASRRDTNTGELFF. CDR3 bases: TGCGCCAGCAGACGGGACACCAACACCGGGGAGCTGTTTTTT.

V usage is TRBV7-8 and J usage is TRBJ2-3; no clear D. Germline-derived CDR1 and CDR2 are SGHVS and FQNEAQ. There are 17 residues in the CDR3. The V gene lost 2 bases and the J gene lost 0 bases, with 15 bases spanning the gap. The CDR3 spells CASSLKLGKQSTDTQYF. The CDR3 coding sequence is TGTGCCAGCAGCTTAAAGTTGGGGAAGCAGAGCACAGATACGCAGTATTTT.

The J gene is TRBJ2-4, the V gene TRBV4-1, with 12 positions matching TRBD2. After removal of 3 bases from V and 0 bases from J, the junction contained 6 bases not matched to a gene. The CDR3 runs to 18 residues. The germline gives CDR1 MGHRA, CDR2 YSYEKL. The CDR3 sequence is CASSQGLAGLLAKNIQYF. In DNA, the CDR3 is TGCGCCAGCAGCCAGGGACTAGCGGGTCTCTTAGCCAAAAACATTCAGTACTTC.

The V call is TRBV5-5, the J call TRBJ1-5, with TRBD1 matching 8 bases. The CDR3 consists of 15 residues. CDR1 is SGHKS and CDR2 is YYEKEE in the germline V gene (reference sequence). Unmatched junction bases numbered 0, after V lost 0 bases and J lost 1 base. The CDR3 is CASSLGQGSNQPQHF. As DNA, the CDR3 is TGTGCCAGCAGCTTGGGACAGGGGAGCAATCAGCCCCAGCATTTT.

This clone has just one count. V gene TRBV6-5 combines with J gene TRBJ2-7; D may correspond to TRBD1 or TRBD2 (6 bases each). The germline V gene has CDR1 MNHEY and CDR2 SVGAGI. The CDR3 consists of 15 residues. V was clipped by 0 bases and J by 5 bases, with 14 bases between them. CDR3 protein: CASSYSRGDVNEQYF. The CDR3 DNA is TGTGCCAGCAGTTACTCGAGGGGGGACGTCAACGAGCAGTACTTC.

The chain recombines TRBV6-5 with TRBJ2-3; 9 nucleotides line up with TRBD2. Germline V gene sequence: CDR1 MNHEY, CDR2 SVGAGI. The junction had 3 bases not matched to a gene; V was cut back by 2 bases and J by 3 bases. This CDR3 spans 15 amino acids. In DNA, the CDR3 is TGTGCCAGCAGTTACGATAGCGGGAGTACAGATACGCAGTATTTT. Translating it yields CASSYDSGSTDTQYF.

V is TRBV5-1 and J is TRBJ2-1; TRBD1 matches at 9 bases. The junction had 6 bases not matched to a gene; V was cut back by 4 bases and J by 4 bases. The length of the CDR3 is 15 residues. Germline CDR1 reads SGHRS; CDR2 reads YFSETQ. For the CDR3, the DNA is TGCGCCAGCAGCCGAGGACAGGGGTCGTACAATGAGCAGTTCTTC. This gives the protein CASSRGQGSYNEQFF. Full variable domain (rest looked up from reference TRBV5-1 and TRBJ2-1): KAGVTQTPRYLIKTRGQQVTLSCSPISGHRSVSWYQQTPGQGLQFLFEYFSETQRNKGNFPGRFSGRQFSNSRSEMNVSTLELGDSALYLCASSRGQGSYNEQFFGPGTRLTVL.